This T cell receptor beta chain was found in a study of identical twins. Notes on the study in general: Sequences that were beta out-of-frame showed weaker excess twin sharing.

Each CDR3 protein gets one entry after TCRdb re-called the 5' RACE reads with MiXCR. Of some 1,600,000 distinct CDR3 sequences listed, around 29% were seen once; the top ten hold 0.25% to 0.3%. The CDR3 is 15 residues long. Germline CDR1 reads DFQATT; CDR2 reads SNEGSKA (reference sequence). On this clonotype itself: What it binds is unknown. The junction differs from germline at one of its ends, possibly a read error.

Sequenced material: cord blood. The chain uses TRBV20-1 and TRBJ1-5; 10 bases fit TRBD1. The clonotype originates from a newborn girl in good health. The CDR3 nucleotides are TGCAGTGCTAACCTCCCGACAGGGGGCAAACAGCCCCAGCATTTT. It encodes CSANLPTGGKQPQHF.